Below, one T cell receptor beta chain is given with its context. This entry belongs to a study of blood T cell repertoires in COVID-19. On the study more broadly: Some COVID-19 samples were acute and others convalescent; all came from the United States, Italy and Spain. T cells, B-cell-depleted T cells, or PBMCs supplied cDNA or gDNA.

The CDR3 runs 14 residues. Between the trimmed V and J ends, which lost 6 bases and 3 bases, there was a span of 15 bases. The germline V gene encodes CDR1 MNHNY and CDR2 SVGAGI (reference sequence). Original processing methods: How many nucleated cells were present was estimated from reference gene primer amplification. Assay used: immunoSEQ multiplex PCR; TCRdb lists only in-frame clones, some missing. V, J and clone size reflect that table, while D and trimming were determined from the DNA. The table has about 240,000 clones, 70% to 90% seen once; the top ten hold approximately 6.8%. This chain connects TRBV6-6 to TRBJ2-7, with unresolved D. This TCR was recovered from a woman aged 70-85 years with active or convalescent COVID-19. The specimen sequenced was peripheral blood. The CDR3 DNA is TGTGCCAGCAGCCCCGTGAGTTCGGGCTACGAGCAGTACTTC. Translation gives CASSPVSSGYEQYF.